This T cell receptor (beta chain) was captured in a study of T cell responses to AZD1222 COVID-19 vaccine (dated by TCRdb to about 2021). For the wider study: AZD1222 recipients whose second dose came at about 4 weeks and those whose second dose came at about 12 weeks were combined into one group, since spike-specific TCR depth and breadth did not differ between the two schedules. A total of 233 trial participants underwent TCR sequencing, of whom around 200 received two doses of AZD1222 and 26 received two doses of the MenACWY control vaccine. Enrollment into the trials was organized by age into subgroups of 18-55, 56-69 and 70-plus years, and those subgroups contained about 160, 30 and 59 TCR-sequenced participants, respectively. Broader findings and caveats from the paper: The whole spike protein was spanned by vaccine-associated CD4 TCRs, and dominant responses were seen in regions 160-218 and 743-854. Conclusions about previously exposed vaccinees were limited because only five to seven AZD1222 recipients were SARS-CoV-2 seropositive at baseline. Most participants were white British and females outnumbered males, and the authors suggested that clonal diversity may have been underestimated. The 56-69-year group was small, and its depth increase did not reach significance, likely because of low power. After two AZD1222 doses, both the breadth and the depth of spike-specific TCRs were significantly higher than at day 0 and than in MenACWY recipients. Reportedly, close to half of the unique spike-specific TCRs recognized epitopes lying outside the regions that are mutated in the B.1.351 and B.1.1.7 variants. Because no day 14 peak-response samples were available, repertoires were characterized only after the peak T cell response.

In the case of this clone: Its recognized antigen is unknown. Base quality data are lacking; no much larger clone is found one base away.

The CDR3 regions of human TCRbeta chains were analyzed by immunosequencing. In the original analysis: TCRs in the repertoires were matched against a reference library of SARS-CoV-2-specific TCRs that had been generated with the MIRA antigen-specificity platform. Breadth was defined as the fraction of unique TCRs that were SARS-CoV-2-associated. Depth was defined as the fraction of total T cells that were SARS-CoV-2-associated. Using the MIRA data, each spike-specific TCR was assigned both to the spike region to which the TCR was reactive and to a CD4 or CD8 class. Log10-transformed breadth and depth values were compared by one-way ANOVA with Sidak's multiple comparisons tests. TCRdb stores this immuneACCESS table with in-frame sequences only. Part of the clones is absent; in the studies checked, under half of the shortfall reflects unresolved V genes, and no reason is known for the rest. The V and J calls and clone size were taken over from that table, and D and trimming were inferred from the DNA. Recorded for this sample are 150,000 to 200,000 clones; approximately 90% of them occurred a single time. In total, the top ten clones hold around 5.8% of the sample.

The time point label of this sample denotes: baseline before first vaccination. Vaccinee samples came from UK trials COV001 and COV002, including a single-blind randomized controlled phase 2/3 trial of AZD1222 (ChAdOx1 nCoV-19) in healthy adults. For TCRbeta chain sequencing, PBMC samples from trial participants were taken at day 0 and at day 28 after the second dose. The CDR3 measures 17 amino acids from cysteine to phenylalanine. Only CDR3 DNA is held: 51 bases, read in frame from base 1. The junction shows trimming of 5 bases on V and 0 bases on J, and the gene matches do not reach 10 bases of it. CDR1 is given as MDHEN and CDR2 as SYDVKM, both from the germline V gene.

This material consisted of peripheral blood, taken on day 0 of AZD1222 vaccination. The chain uses TRBV28 and TRBJ2-4, and TRBD1 matches 7 of the central bases. This receptor was taken from an adult in good health. The CDR3 corresponds to CASSTSGTALAKNIQYF. The DNA sequence is as follows: TGTGCCAGCAGTACCTCCGGGACAGCGCTAGCCAAAAACATTCAGTACTTC.